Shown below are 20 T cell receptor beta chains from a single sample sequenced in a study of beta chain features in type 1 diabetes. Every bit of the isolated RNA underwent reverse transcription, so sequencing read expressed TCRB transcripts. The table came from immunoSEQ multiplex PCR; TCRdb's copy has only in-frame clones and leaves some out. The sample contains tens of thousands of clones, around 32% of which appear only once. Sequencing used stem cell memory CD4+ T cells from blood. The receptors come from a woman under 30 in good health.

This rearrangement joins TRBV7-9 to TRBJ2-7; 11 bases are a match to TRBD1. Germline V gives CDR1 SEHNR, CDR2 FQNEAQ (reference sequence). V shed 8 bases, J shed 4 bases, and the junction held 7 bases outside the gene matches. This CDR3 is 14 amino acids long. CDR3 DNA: TGTGCCAGCCGCCACGGGACAGGGGGATACGAGCAGTACTTC. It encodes CASRHGTGGYEQYF.

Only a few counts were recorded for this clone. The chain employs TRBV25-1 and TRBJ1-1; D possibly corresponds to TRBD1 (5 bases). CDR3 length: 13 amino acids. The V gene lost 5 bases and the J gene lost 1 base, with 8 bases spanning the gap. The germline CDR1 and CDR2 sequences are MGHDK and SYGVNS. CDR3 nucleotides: TGTGCCAGCAGTCTACAGGCGAACACTGAAGCTTTCTTT. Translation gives CASSLQANTEAFF.

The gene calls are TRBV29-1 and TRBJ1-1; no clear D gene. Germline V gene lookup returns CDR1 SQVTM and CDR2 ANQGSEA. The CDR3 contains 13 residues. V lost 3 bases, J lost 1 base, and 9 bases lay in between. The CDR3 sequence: CSVDRGWNTEAFF. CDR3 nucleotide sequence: TGCAGCGTTGATCGGGGTTGGAACACTGAAGCTTTCTTT.

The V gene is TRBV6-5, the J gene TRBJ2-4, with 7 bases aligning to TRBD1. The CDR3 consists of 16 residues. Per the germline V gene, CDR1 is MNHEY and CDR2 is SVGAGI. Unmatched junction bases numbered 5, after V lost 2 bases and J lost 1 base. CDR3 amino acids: CASSYPTGVAKNIQYF. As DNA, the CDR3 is TGTGCCAGCAGTTACCCAACAGGGGTGGCCAAAAACATTCAGTACTTC.

CDR3 protein: CASSPGVSTDTQYF. DNA of the CDR3: TGCGCCAGCAGCCCGGGAGTAAGCACAGATACGCAGTATTTT. The chain joins TRBV5-1 to TRBJ2-3; possible D gene TRBD2, 6 bases. This CDR3 has 14 residues. The V and J ends lost 4 bases and 0 bases respectively, with 9 bases between them. From germline, CDR1 is SGHRS and CDR2 YFSETQ.

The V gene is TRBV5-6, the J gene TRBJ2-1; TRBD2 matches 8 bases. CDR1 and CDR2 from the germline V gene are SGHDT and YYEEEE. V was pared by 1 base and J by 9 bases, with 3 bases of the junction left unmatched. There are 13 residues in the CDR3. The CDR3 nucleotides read TGTGCCAGCAGCTTGCGGGGGGGCCGTGAGCAGTTCTTC. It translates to CASSLRGGREQFF.

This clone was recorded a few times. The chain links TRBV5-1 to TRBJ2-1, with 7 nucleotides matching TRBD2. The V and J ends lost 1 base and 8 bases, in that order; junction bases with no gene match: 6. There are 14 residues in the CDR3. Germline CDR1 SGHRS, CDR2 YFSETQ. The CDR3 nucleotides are TGCGCCAGCAGCTTGACATTAGCGGGCTATGAGCAGTTCTTC. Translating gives CASSLTLAGYEQFF.

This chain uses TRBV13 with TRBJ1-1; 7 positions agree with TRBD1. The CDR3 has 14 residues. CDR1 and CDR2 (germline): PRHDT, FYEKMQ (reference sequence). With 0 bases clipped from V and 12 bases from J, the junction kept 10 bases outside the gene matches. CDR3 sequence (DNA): TGTGCCAGCAGCTTAGGGGGCCGACAGGGAGGAACTTTCTTT. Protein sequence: CASSLGGRQGGTFF.

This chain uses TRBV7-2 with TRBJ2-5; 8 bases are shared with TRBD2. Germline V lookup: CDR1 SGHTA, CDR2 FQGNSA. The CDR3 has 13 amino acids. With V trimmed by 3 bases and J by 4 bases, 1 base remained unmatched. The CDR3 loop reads CASSFGGGETQYF. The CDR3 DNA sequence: TGTGCCAGCAGCTTCGGGGGGGGAGAGACCCAGTACTTC.

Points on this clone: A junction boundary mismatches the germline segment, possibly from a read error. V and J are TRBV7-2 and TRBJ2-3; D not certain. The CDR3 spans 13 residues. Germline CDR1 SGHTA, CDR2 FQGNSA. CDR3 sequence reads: CASTLPVTDTQYF. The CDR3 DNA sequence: TGTGCCAGCACCTTACCCGTCACAGATACGCAGTATTTT.

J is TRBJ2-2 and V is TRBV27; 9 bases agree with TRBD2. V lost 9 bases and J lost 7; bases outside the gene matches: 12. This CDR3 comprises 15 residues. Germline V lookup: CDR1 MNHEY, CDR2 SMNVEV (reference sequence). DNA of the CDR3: TGTGCCAGTCTTAGCGGGAGCAACATAGGCGGGGAGCTGTTTTTT. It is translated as CASLSGSNIGGELFF.

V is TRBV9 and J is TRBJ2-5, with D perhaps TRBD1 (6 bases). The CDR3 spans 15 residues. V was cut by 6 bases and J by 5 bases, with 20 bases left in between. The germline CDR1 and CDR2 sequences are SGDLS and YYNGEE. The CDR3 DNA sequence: TGTGCCAGCAACAAGGGACAATCCTTTGGGGAGACCCAGTACTTC. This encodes CASNKGQSFGETQYF.

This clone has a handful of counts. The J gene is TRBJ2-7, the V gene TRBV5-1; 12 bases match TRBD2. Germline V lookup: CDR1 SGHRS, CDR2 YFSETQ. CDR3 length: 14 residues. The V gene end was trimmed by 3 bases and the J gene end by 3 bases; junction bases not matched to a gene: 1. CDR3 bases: TGCGCCAGCAGCTCGGGACTAGCGGGCTACGAGCAGTACTTC. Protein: CASSSGLAGYEQYF.

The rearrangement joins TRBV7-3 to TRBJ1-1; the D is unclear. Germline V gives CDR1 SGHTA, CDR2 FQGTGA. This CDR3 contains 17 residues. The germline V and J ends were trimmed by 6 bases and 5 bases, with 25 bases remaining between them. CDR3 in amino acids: CASRPRPGPLIGTEAFF. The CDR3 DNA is TGTGCCAGCAGGCCCCGTCCAGGTCCCCTCATTGGGACTGAAGCTTTCTTT.

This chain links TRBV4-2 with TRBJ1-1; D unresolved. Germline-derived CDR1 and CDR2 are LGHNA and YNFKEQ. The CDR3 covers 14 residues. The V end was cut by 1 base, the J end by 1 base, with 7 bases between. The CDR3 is CASSQGYRNTEAFF. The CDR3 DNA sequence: TGTGCCAGCAGCCAAGGGTACAGGAACACTGAAGCTTTCTTT.

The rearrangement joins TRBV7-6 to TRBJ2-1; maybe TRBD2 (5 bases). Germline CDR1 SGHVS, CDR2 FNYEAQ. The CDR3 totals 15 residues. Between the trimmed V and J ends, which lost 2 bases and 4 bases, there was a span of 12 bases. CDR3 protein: CASSLSGELYNEQFF. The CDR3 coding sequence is TGTGCCAGCAGCTTAAGCGGAGAATTGTACAATGAGCAGTTCTTC.

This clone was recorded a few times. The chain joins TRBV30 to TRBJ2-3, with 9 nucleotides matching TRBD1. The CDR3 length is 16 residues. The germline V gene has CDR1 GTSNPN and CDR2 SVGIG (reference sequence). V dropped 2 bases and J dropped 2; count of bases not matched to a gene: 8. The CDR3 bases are TGTGCCTGGAGTCTGGGACAGGGTGGGATCACAGATACGCAGTATTTT. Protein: CAWSLGQGGITDTQYF.

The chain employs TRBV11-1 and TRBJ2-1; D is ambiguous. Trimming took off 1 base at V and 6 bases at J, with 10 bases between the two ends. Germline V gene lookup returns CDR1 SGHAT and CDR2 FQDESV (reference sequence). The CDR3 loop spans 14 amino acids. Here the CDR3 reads CASSLGVWSNEQFF. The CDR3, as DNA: TGTGCCAGCAGCTTAGGGGTCTGGAGCAATGAGCAGTTCTTC. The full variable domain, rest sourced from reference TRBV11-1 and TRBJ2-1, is EAEVAQSPRYKITEKSQAVAFWCDPISGHATLYWYRQILGQGPELLVQFQDESVVDDSQLPKDRFSAERLKGVDSTLKIQPAELGDSAMYLCASSLGVWSNEQFFGPGTRLTVL.

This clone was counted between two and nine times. CDR3 nucleotide sequence: TGTGCCAGCAGTCGACAGGGCCCGTATGGCTACACCTTC. It translates to CASSRQGPYGYTF. This rearrangement joins TRBV28 to TRBJ1-2, with 7 bases that match TRBD1. The CDR3 spans 13 residues. V lost 5 bases and J lost 5; bases outside the gene matches: 5. Per germline, CDR1 MDHEN and CDR2 SYDVKM.

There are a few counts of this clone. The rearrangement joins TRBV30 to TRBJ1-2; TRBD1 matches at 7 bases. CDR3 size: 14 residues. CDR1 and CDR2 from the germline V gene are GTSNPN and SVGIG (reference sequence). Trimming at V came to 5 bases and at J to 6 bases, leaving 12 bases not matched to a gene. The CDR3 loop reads CAWEGPGTAHGYTF. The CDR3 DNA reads TGTGCCTGGGAGGGACCCGGGACAGCCCATGGCTACACCTTC.